The 8 T cell receptor beta chains listed next were all sequenced from one sample in a study of T cell changes during pregnancy in multiple sclerosis. The data were produced by immunoSEQ multiplex PCR, yet TCRdb's version contains in-frame clones alone and is incomplete. The sample includes 40,000 to 60,000 clones, approximately 92% of them seen just once. The sample was CD4+ T cells from peripheral blood mononuclear cells, taken in the third trimester of pregnancy. Receptors were obtained from a female donor with multiple sclerosis, enrolled in a pregnancy study.

The chain carries TRBV4-2 and TRBJ2-3, with 8 bases lining up with TRBD1. With 0 bases clipped from V and 5 bases from J, the junction kept 7 bases outside the gene matches. The CDR3 is 16 amino acids. CDR1 and CDR2 from the germline V gene are LGHNA and YNFKEQ. The CDR3 DNA sequence: TGTGCCAGCAGCCAAGATCTCAGGGGGCCTAGAGATACGCAGTATTTT. This codes for CASSQDLRGPRDTQYF.

V usage is TRBV7-9 and J usage is TRBJ2-1; 9 bases are shared with TRBD2. The CDR3 runs to 19 residues. The V gene end was trimmed by 5 bases and the J gene end by 1 base; junction bases not matched to a gene: 15. Looked up from germline, CDR1 is SEHNR and CDR2 is FQNEAQ (reference sequence). CDR3 region: CASSPQPGLADLSYNEQFF. The CDR3 coding sequence is TGTGCCAGCAGCCCGCAACCGGGACTAGCAGACCTATCCTACAATGAGCAGTTCTTC.

The chain has TRBV6-6 and TRBJ1-3, with unresolved D. The V and J ends lost 8 bases and 7 bases respectively, with 21 bases between them. CDR3 size: 15 residues. Germline CDR1 reads MNHNY; CDR2 reads SVGAGI (reference sequence). As DNA, the CDR3 is TGTGCCAGCTCCCGTGGTCCCGGGTTGGTGAACACCATATATTTT. Protein: CASSRGPGLVNTIYF.

The chain carries TRBV7-9 and TRBJ2-5; possible D gene TRBD2, 6 bases. The CDR3 length is 16 residues. The V end was cut by 5 bases, the J end by 4 bases, with 20 bases between. CDR1 and CDR2 from the germline V gene are SEHNR and FQNEAQ (reference sequence). The chain's CDR3 is CASSPPAAGLAETQYF. The DNA of the CDR3 is TGTGCCAGCAGCCCCCCGGCGGCGGGGTTGGCAGAGACCCAGTACTTC. The full variable domain, rest sourced from reference TRBV7-9 and TRBJ2-5, is DTGVSQNPRHKITKRGQNVTFRCDPISEHNRLYWYRQTLGQGPEFLTYFQNEAQLEKSRLLSDRFSAERPKGSFSTLEIQRTEQGDSAMYLCASSPPAAGLAETQYFGPGTRLLVL.

The chain carries TRBV7-9 and TRBJ1-1; perhaps TRBD1 as D (6 bases). V lost 1 base and J lost 2, with 11 bases in between. Per the germline V gene, CDR1 is SEHNR and CDR2 is FQNEAQ (reference sequence). The CDR3 has 15 residues. The CDR3 protein is CASSLGPGVNTEAFF. The CDR3 DNA is TGTGCCAGCAGCTTAGGGCCAGGGGTAAACACTGAAGCTTTCTTT.

The chain employs TRBV18 and TRBJ2-5, with 8 bases fitting TRBD1. J gave up 5 bases and V 2 bases, and 16 bases lay outside the gene matches. Germline values: CDR1 KGHSH, CDR2 LQKENI. CDR3 length equals 18 residues. The chain's CDR3 is CASSPAPAGTGGSETQYF. CDR3 sequence (DNA): TGTGCCAGCTCACCAGCCCCGGCAGGTACAGGGGGATCCGAGACCCAGTACTTC.

This chain joins TRBV7-2 and TRBJ2-7, with TRBD1 matching 8 bases. Germline CDR1 reads SGHTA; CDR2 reads FQGNSA. The CDR3 is 15 residues long. V lost 4 bases to trimming and J lost 4 bases; unmatched junction nucleotides: 9. The CDR3 nucleotides read TGTGCCAGCAGCTCGTTAGGGACAGGACGATACGAGCAGTACTTC. Encoded protein: CASSSLGTGRYEQYF.

V and J are TRBV5-8 and TRBJ1-1; TRBD1 matches at 7 bases. The CDR3 is 15 residues long. The germline V gene has CDR1 SGHTS and CDR2 YDEGEE. Unmatched junction bases numbered 4, after V lost 1 base and J lost 1 base. CDR3 DNA sequence: TGTGCCAGCAGCTTGTGGCAGGGGGGGAACACTGAAGCTTTCTTT. Protein sequence: CASSLWQGGNTEAFF.